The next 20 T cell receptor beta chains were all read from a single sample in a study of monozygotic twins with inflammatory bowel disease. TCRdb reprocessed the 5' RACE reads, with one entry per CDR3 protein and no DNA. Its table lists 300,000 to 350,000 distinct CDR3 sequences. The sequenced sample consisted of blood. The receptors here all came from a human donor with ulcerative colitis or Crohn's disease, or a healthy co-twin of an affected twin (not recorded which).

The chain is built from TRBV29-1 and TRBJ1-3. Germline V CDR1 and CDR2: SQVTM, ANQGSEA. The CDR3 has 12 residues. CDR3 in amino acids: CSVGSSGNTIYF.

The CDR3 protein is CASSALRDRGVGTQYF. The rearrangement uses TRBV27 and TRBJ2-5; TCRdb's assignment of TRBD1 cannot be checked, as there is no DNA. The CDR3 is 16 residues long. Germline CDR1 reads MNHEY; CDR2 reads SMNVEV (reference sequence).

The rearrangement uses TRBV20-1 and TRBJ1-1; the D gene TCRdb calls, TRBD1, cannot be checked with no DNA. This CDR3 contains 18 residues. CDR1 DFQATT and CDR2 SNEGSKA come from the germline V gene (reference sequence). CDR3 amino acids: CSAHRKQGGDLRNTEAFF.

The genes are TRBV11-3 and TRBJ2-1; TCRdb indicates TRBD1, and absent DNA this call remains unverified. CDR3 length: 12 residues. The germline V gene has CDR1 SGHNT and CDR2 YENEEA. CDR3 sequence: CASSPGPDEQFF.

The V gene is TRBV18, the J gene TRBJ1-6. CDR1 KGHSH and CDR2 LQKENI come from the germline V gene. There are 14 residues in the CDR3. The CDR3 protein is CASSLGQQRGPLHF.

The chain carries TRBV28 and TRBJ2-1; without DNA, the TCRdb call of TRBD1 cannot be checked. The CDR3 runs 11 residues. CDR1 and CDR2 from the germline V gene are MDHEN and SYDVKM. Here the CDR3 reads CASSPGSEQFF.

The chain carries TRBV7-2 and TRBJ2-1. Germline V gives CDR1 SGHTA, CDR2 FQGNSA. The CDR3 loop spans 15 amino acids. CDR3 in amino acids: CASSLETSFVNEQFF.

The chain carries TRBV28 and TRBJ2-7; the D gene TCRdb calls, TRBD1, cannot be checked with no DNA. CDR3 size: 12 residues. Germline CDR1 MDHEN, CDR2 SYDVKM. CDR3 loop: CASGQLDYEQYF.

The CDR3 reads CATSRSLSSGTGGSGANVLTF. The chain recombines TRBV15 with TRBJ2-6; TCRdb reports TRBD1, a call that lacks DNA to check it against. CDR1 LNHNV and CDR2 YYDKDF come from the germline V gene (reference sequence). The CDR3 consists of 21 residues. Full variable domain (missing parts from reference TRBV15 and TRBJ2-6): DAMVIQNPRYQVTQFGKPVTLSCSQTLNHNVMYWYQQKSSQAPKLLFHYYDKDFNNEADTPDNFQSRRPNTSFCFLDIRSPGLGDTAMYLCATSRSLSSGTGGSGANVLTFGAGSRLTVL.

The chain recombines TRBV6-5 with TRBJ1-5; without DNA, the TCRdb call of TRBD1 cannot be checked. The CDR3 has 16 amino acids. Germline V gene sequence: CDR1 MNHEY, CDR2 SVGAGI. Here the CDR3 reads CASSYSGTGGTQPQHF.

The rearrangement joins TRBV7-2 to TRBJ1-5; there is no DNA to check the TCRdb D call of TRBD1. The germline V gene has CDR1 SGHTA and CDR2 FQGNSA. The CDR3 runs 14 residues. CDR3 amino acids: CASSFDRGNQPQHF.

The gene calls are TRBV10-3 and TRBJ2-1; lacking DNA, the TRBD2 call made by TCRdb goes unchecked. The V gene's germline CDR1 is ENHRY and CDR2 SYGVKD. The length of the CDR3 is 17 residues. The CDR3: CAISESHGTLAYNEQFF.

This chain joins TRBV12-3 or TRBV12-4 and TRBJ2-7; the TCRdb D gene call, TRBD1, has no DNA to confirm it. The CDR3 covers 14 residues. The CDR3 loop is CASSLASPQDREYF.

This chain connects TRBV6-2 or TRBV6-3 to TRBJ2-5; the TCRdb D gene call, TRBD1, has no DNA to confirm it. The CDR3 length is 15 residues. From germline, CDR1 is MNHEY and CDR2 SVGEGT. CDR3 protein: CASSYSLTGSETQYF.

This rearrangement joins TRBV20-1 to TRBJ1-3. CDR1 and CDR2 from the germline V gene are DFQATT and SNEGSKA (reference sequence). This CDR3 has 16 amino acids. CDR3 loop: CSARSLGYSSGNTIYF.

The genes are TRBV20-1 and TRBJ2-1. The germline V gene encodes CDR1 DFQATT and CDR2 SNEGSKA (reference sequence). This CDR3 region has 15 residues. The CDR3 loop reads CSARDRWQPYNEQFF.

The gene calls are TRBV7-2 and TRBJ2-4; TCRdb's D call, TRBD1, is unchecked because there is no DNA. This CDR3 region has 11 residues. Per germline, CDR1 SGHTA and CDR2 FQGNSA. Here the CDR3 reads CASSLKGVQYF.

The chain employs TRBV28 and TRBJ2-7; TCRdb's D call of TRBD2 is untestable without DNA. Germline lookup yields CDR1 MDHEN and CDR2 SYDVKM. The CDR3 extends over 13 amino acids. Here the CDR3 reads CAAGGPAAYEQYF.

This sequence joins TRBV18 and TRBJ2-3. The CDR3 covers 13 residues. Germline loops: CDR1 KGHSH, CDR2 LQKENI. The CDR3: CASSPGVTDTQYF.

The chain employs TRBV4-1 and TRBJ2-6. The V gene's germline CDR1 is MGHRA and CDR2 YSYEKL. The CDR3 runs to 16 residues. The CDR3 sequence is CASSQVPPSGANVLTF.